There are a few counts of the clone carrying this TCR beta chain. Its matching antigen is unknown. Germline CDR1 MNHNS, CDR2 SASEGT. V gave up 3 bases and J gave up 10 bases, with 9 bases separating them. This CDR3 region has 11 residues. The data belong to a study of cytomegalovirus exposure and HLA in healthy donors. Turning to the study itself: A previous analysis identified around 120 million unique TCR beta sequences derived from about 180 million T cells. General study points: Both high specificity and high sensitivity reportedly marked the classifier's diagnosis of cytomegalovirus status. Owing to their indistinguishability, certain V segments, notably TRBV6-2 and TRBV6-3, were excluded. In vitro, a few CMV-associated chains proved specific for CMV antigens.

Use of 60 Vbeta and 13 Jbeta primers characterized the PCR. Only in-frame clones appear in the TCRdb table, and some are missing; sequencing was by immunoSEQ multiplex PCR. The sample lists hundreds of thousands of clones; roughly 83% were seen once. Sequencing was carried out using PBMCs. This receptor was taken from a girl between 10 and 17 years old in good health and CMV-seronegative. The chain uses TRBV6-1 and TRBJ1-1, with a weak D call TRBD1 (5 bases). CDR3 sequence (DNA): TGTGCCAGCAGTGAGTGGCAGGGAGCTTTCTTT. Translated: CASSEWQGAFF.